One and the same sample provided the 13 T cell receptor beta chains below, sequenced in a study of blood T cell repertoires in COVID-19. Some clones are missing from TCRdb's copy, which holds only in-frame ones; the method was immunoSEQ multiplex PCR. The data show some 120,000 clones, around 87% seen once. The sequenced sample consisted of peripheral blood. The receptors derive from a woman aged 55-70 years with acute or convalescent COVID-19.

CDR3 DNA sequence: TGTGCCACCAGCCCAGGACTGCCCACAGATACGCAGTATTTT. As protein: CATSPGLPTDTQYF. V gene TRBV15 combines with J gene TRBJ2-3; TRBD2 might be the D (5 bases). The CDR3 loop spans 14 amino acids. V was clipped by 5 bases and J by 2 bases, with 11 bases between them. Looked up from germline, CDR1 is LNHNV and CDR2 is YYDKDF (reference sequence).

This chain links TRBV6-5 with TRBJ1-1; unclear D gene. Germline V gives CDR1 MNHEY, CDR2 SVGAGI. The V end was cut by 6 bases, the J end by 4 bases, with 6 bases between. The CDR3 runs to 11 residues. CDR3 in DNA: TGTGCCAGCAGCTCAGGCACTGAAGCTTTCTTT. Translation gives CASSSGTEAFF.

The V gene is TRBV7-8, the J gene TRBJ1-4, with 9 bases fitting TRBD1. This CDR3 spans 14 amino acids. Germline V CDR1 and CDR2: SGHVS, FQNEAQ. V was pared by 10 bases and J by 6 bases, with 9 bases of the junction left unmatched. The CDR3 loop reads CATNPWTGDEKLFF. Written as DNA, the CDR3 is TGTGCCACCAACCCGTGGACAGGGGATGAAAAACTGTTTTTT.

The J gene is TRBJ2-2, the V gene TRBV3-1 (or the pseudogene TRBV3-2), with a tentative D call TRBD2 (6 bases). CDR1 LGHDT and CDR2 YNNKEL come from the germline V gene (reference sequence). This CDR3 spans 16 amino acids. V was pared by 4 bases and J by 1 base, with 13 bases between. CDR3 sequence reads: CASSLYGTQNTGELFF. The CDR3 DNA is TGTGCCAGCAGCCTATACGGGACTCAGAACACCGGGGAGCTGTTTTTT.

This rearrangement joins TRBV18 to TRBJ2-1; TRBD2 might be the D (5 bases). Trimming took 2 bases from V and 6 from J, leaving 14 bases between them. Germline loops: CDR1 KGHSH, CDR2 LQKENI. The CDR3 contains 15 residues. CDR3 DNA: TGTGCCAGCTCACCAGACACTAGGATGGGCAATGAGCAGTTCTTC. Translation gives CASSPDTRMGNEQFF.

The chain recombines TRBV11-2 with TRBJ1-1; TRBD1 matches at 10 bases. CDR1 SGHAT and CDR2 FQNNGV come from the germline V gene. Trimming at V came to 4 bases and at J to 6 bases, leaving 8 bases not matched to a gene. This CDR3 is 15 amino acids long. CDR3 bases: TGTGCCAGCAGCTGGGGGGACAGGGGTAACGCTGAAGCTTTCTTT. As protein: CASSWGDRGNAEAFF.

The rearrangement uses TRBV11-2 and TRBJ2-2; the D gene is possibly TRBD1 (5 bases). V was pared by 0 bases and J by 6 bases, with 14 bases between. Per the germline V gene, CDR1 is SGHAT and CDR2 is FQNNGV. CDR3 length: 16 residues. DNA for the CDR3: TGTGCCAGCAGCTTAGATCGAGCAGGGTTGCCCGGGGAGCTGTTTTTT. It translates to CASSLDRAGLPGELFF.

V usage is TRBV7-3 and J usage is TRBJ2-5, with TRBD1 matching 9 bases. This CDR3 is built from 16 residues. Germline CDR1 reads SGHTA; CDR2 reads FQGTGA. Unmatched junction bases numbered 5, after V lost 2 bases and J lost 1 base. The CDR3 DNA sequence: TGTGCCAGCAGCTTACTAGGGACAGGGAGCCAAGAGACCCAGTACTTC. Translation gives CASSLLGTGSQETQYF.

The chain recombines TRBV19 with TRBJ2-7; 12 bases are a match to TRBD1. Per the germline V gene, CDR1 is LNHDA and CDR2 is SQIVND (reference sequence). The V segment lost 4 bases and the J segment 3 bases; nucleotides outside the gene matches: 10. The CDR3 has 17 amino acids. The CDR3 loop reads CASSTSQGQGANYEQYF. Written as DNA, the CDR3 is TGTGCCAGTAGTACTTCCCAGGGACAGGGGGCAAACTACGAGCAGTACTTC.

The CDR3, as DNA: TGTGCCAGCAGTGAAGGGACATCCCAGGTCGCTGAAGCTTTCTTT. This codes for CASSEGTSQVAEAFF. This chain links TRBV2 with TRBJ1-1, with D tentatively TRBD1 (5 bases). The CDR3 covers 15 residues. The germline V gene has CDR1 SNHLY and CDR2 FYNNEI. Trimming removed 1 base at V and 6 bases at J, with 15 bases between.

This rearrangement joins TRBV7-9 to TRBJ1-4, with D possibly being TRBD1 (6 bases). CDR3 length equals 15 residues. With 5 bases removed from V and 5 bases from J, the gap between germline ends came to 15 bases. Germline values: CDR1 SEHNR, CDR2 FQNEAQ (reference sequence). CDR3 sequence (DNA): TGTGCCAGCAGCGTGCCGGGACATAGAAATGAAAAACTGTTTTTT. It yields the protein CASSVPGHRNEKLFF.

The chain has TRBV3-1 (or the pseudogene TRBV3-2) and TRBJ1-3; D is perhaps TRBD1 (6 bases). CDR1 is LGHDT, CDR2 YNNKEL, per germline (reference sequence). V lost 4 bases to trimming and J lost 0 bases, with 10 bases between them. This CDR3 comprises 15 residues. CDR3 in amino acids: CASSPDRHSGNTIYF. For the CDR3, the DNA is TGTGCCAGCAGCCCAGACAGGCACTCTGGAAACACCATATATTTT.

The CDR3 reads CASSLWGLQSNEQFF. DNA of the CDR3: TGTGCCAGCAGTTTGTGGGGACTACAGTCAAATGAGCAGTTCTTC. The V call is TRBV27, the J call TRBJ2-1; 7 bases fit TRBD2. The CDR3 sequence is 15 residues long. Looked up from germline, CDR1 is MNHEY and CDR2 is SMNVEV (reference sequence). V trimming: 3 bases; J trimming: 7 bases; junction bases outside the gene matches: 9.